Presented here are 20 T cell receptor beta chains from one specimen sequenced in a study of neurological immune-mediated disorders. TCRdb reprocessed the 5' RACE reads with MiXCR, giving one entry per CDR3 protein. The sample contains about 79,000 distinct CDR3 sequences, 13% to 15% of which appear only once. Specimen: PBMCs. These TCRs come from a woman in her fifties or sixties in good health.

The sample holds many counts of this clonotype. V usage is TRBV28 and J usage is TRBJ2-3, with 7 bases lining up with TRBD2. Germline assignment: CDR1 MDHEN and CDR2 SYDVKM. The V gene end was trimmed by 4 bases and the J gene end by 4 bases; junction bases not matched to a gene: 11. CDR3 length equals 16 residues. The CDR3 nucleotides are TGTGCCAGCAGTTCCGACCTAGCGGAGGAGGCAGATACGCAGTATTTT. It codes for CASSSDLAEEADTQYF.

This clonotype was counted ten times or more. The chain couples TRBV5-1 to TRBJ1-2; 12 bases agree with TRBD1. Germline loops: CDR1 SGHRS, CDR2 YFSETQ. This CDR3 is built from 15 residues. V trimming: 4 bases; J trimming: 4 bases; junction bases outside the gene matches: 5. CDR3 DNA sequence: TGCGCCAGCAGCCTGGGACAGGGGGCATCCTATGGCTACACCTTC. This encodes CASSLGQGASYGYTF. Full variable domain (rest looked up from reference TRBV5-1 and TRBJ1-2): KAGVTQTPRYLIKTRGQQVTLSCSPISGHRSVSWYQQTPGQGLQFLFEYFSETQRNKGNFPGRFSGRQFSNSRSEMNVSTLELGDSALYLCASSLGQGASYGYTFGSGTRLTVV.

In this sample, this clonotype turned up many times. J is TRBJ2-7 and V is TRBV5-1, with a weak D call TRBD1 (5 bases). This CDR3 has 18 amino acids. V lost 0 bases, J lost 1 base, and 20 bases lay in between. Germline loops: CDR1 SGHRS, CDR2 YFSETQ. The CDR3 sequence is CASSLEGRVYGASYEQYF. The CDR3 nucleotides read TGCGCCAGCAGCTTGGAGGGCAGGGTTTATGGAGCTTCCTACGAGCAGTACTTC.

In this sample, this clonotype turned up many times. The CDR3 is CASSWTMMGGSYEQYF. The CDR3 DNA reads TGCGCCAGCAGCTGGACGATGATGGGGGGCTCCTACGAGCAGTACTTC. The chain is built from TRBV5-1 and TRBJ2-7, with D possibly TRBD2 on 6 matching bases. Trimming cost V 3 bases and J 0 bases, with 16 bases left between them. The length of the CDR3 is 16 residues. The germline gives CDR1 SGHRS, CDR2 YFSETQ.

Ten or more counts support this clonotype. CDR3: CASSLEISGWGRDTEAFF. Written as DNA, the CDR3 is TGCGCCAGCAGCTTGGAGATCTCAGGGTGGGGTAGGGACACTGAAGCTTTCTTT. V is TRBV5-1 and J is TRBJ1-1; possibly TRBD1 for D (5 bases). CDR3 size: 18 residues. Trimming pared 0 bases from V and 3 bases from J, leaving 21 bases between. CDR1 is SGHRS and CDR2 is YFSETQ in the germline V gene.

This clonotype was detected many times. The CDR3 sequence is CASSLIGSSADTQYF. For the CDR3, the DNA is TGCGCCAGCAGCTTGATTGGTAGTTCGGCAGATACGCAGTATTTT. The V and J genes are TRBV5-1 and TRBJ2-3, with no clear D. The germline V and J ends were trimmed by 1 base and 4 bases, with 13 bases remaining between them. Germline V lookup: CDR1 SGHRS, CDR2 YFSETQ. The CDR3 runs to 15 residues.

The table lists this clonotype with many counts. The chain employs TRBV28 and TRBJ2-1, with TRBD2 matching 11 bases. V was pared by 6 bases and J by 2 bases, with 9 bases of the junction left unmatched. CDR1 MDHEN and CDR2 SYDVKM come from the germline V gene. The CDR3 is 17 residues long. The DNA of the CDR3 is TGTGCCAGCAGCCAGCCAGGACTAGCGGGCGCCTACAATGAGCAGTTCTTC. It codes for CASSQPGLAGAYNEQFF.

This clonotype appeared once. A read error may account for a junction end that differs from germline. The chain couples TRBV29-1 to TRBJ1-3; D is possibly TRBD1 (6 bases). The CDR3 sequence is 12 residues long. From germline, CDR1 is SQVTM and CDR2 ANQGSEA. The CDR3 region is CSVDRGGNSIYF. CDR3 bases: TGCAGCGTTGACAGGGGAGGAAACAGCATATATTTT.

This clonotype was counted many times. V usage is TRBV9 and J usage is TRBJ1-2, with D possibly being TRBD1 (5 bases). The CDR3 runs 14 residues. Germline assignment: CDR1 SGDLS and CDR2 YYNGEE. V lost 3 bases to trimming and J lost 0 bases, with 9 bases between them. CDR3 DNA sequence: TGTGCCAGCAGCGGACAGCTAACTAACTATGGCTACACCTTC. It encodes CASSGQLTNYGYTF. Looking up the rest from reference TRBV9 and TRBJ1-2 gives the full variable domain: DSGVTQTPKHLITATGQRVTLRCSPRSGDLSVYWYQQSLDQGLQFLIQYYNGEERAKGNILERFSAQQFPDLHSELNLSSLELGDSALYFCASSGQLTNYGYTFGSGTRLTVV.

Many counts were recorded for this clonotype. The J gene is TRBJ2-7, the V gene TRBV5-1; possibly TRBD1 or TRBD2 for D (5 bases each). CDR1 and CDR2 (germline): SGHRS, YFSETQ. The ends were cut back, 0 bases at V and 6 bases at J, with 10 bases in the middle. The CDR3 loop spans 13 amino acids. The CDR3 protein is CASSLEGAGEQYF. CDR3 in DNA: TGCGCCAGCAGCTTGGAAGGGGCGGGCGAGCAGTACTTC. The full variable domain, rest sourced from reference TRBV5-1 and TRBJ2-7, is KAGVTQTPRYLIKTRGQQVTLSCSPISGHRSVSWYQQTPGQGLQFLFEYFSETQRNKGNFPGRFSGRQFSNSRSEMNVSTLELGDSALYLCASSLEGAGEQYFGPGTRLTVT.

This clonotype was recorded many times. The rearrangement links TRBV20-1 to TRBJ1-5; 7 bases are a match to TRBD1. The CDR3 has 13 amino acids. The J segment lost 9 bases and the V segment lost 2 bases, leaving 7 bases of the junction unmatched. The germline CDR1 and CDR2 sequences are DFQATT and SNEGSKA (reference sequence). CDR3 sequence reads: CSARTGDVGPQHF. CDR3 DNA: TGCAGTGCTAGAACAGGGGACGTTGGGCCCCAGCATTTT.

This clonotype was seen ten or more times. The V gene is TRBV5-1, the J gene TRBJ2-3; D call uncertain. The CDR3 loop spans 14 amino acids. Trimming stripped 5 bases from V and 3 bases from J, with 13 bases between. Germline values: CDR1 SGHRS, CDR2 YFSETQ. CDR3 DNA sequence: TGCGCCAGCAGGCCGAACCTTGTTACAGATACGCAGTATTTT. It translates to CASRPNLVTDTQYF.

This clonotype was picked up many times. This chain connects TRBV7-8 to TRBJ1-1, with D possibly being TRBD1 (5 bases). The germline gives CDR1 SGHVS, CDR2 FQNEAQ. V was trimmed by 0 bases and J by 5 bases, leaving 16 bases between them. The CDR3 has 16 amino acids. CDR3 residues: CASSLALSGLLTEAFF. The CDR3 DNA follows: TGTGCCAGCAGCTTAGCGCTCTCAGGGCTACTGACTGAAGCTTTCTTT.

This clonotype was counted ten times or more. CDR3 DNA: TGTGCCAGCAGCTTAGAACCACCTAGCGGGCACACCTACAATGAGCAGTTCTTC. It yields the protein CASSLEPPSGHTYNEQFF. J is TRBJ2-1 and V is TRBV7-9; 8 positions match TRBD2. V lost 1 base and J lost 2; bases outside the gene matches: 10. CDR1 and CDR2 from the germline V gene are SEHNR and FQNEAQ (reference sequence). The CDR3 length is 18 residues. Based on the CDR3 plus reference TRBV7-9 and TRBJ2-1, the full variable domain is DTGVSQNPRHKITKRGQNVTFRCDPISEHNRLYWYRQTLGQGPEFLTYFQNEAQLEKSRLLSDRFSAERPKGSFSTLEIQRTEQGDSAMYLCASSLEPPSGHTYNEQFFGPGTRLTVL.

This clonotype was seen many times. This chain's CDR3 is CASSPPGTGSDTEAFF. The CDR3 nucleotides read TGTGCCAGCTCACCACCGGGGACGGGCAGCGACACTGAAGCTTTCTTT. The gene calls are TRBV18 and TRBJ1-1, with D possibly matching TRBD1 (5 bases). The V gene's germline CDR1 is KGHSH and CDR2 LQKENI. V was trimmed by 0 bases and J by 3 bases, leaving 14 bases between them. This CDR3 region has 16 residues.

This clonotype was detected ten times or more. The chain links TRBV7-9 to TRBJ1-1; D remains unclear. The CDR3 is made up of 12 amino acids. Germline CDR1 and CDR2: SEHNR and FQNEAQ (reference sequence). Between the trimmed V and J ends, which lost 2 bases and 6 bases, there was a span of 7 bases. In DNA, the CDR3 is TGTGCCAGCAGCTTAAACAGTCCTGAAGCTTTCTTT. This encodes CASSLNSPEAFF.

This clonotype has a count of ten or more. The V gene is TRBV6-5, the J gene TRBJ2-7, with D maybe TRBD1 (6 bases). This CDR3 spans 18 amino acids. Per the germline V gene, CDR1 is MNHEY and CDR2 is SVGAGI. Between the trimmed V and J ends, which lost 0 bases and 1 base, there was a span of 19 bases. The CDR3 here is CASSYSNYGRRGSYEQYF. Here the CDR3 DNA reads TGTGCCAGCAGTTACTCCAACTATGGCCGAAGGGGGTCCTACGAGCAGTACTTC.

As DNA, the CDR3 is TGTGCCACCAGCAGCCCCCCACAGGGATTATCTGAAAAACTGTTTTTT. It codes for CATSSPPQGLSEKLFF. This rearrangement joins TRBV15 to TRBJ1-4, with a possible D match to TRBD1 (6 bases). Germline CDR1 LNHNV, CDR2 YYDKDF (reference sequence). This CDR3 spans 16 amino acids. The V end lost 3 bases, the J end lost 7 bases, and 18 bases lay between the germline ends.

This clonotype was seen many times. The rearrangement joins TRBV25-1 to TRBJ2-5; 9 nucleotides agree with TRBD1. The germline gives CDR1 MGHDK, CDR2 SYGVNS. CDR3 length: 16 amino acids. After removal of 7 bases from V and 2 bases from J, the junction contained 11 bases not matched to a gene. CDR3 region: CASKPHGGTGQETQYF. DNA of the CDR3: TGTGCCAGCAAACCACATGGAGGGACAGGGCAAGAGACCCAGTACTTC.

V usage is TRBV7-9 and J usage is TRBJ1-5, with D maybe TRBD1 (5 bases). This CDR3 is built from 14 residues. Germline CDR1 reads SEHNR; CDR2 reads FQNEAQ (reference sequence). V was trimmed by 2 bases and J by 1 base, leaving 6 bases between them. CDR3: CASSLKGSNQPQHF. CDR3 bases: TGTGCCAGCAGCTTAAAGGGGAGCAATCAGCCCCAGCATTTT.